The entry that follows covers one T cell receptor (beta chain) sequence. The CDR3 consists of 13 residues. Germline lookup yields CDR1 SGHAT and CDR2 FQNNGV. V lost 1 base and J lost 8, with 9 bases in between. This entry is derived from a study of blood T cell repertoires in COVID-19. On the study more broadly: Italy, Spain and the United States were the sources of the convalescent and acute COVID-19 samples. From T cells, B-cell-depleted T cells, or PBMCs came the material, which was cDNA or gDNA.

As handled by the study authors: Estimation of nucleated cell counts was performed using reference gene primer amplification. TCRdb keeps only in-frame clones here, not all; method: immunoSEQ multiplex PCR. That table supplies the V and J calls and clone size; D and trimming were determined from the DNA. In the table there are about 240,000 clones, around 80% of which are singletons. Sequencing was carried out using peripheral blood. The V and J genes are TRBV11-2 and TRBJ2-1; D ambiguous. This TCR derives from a young woman with acute or convalescent COVID-19. Here the CDR3 DNA reads TGTGCCAGCAGCTTAGGGTCCGGGTATGAGCAGTTCTTC. Translation gives CASSLGSGYEQFF.